These 7 T cell receptor beta chains share one sample of origin, sequenced in a study of cytomegalovirus exposure and HLA in healthy donors. 13 Jbeta primers and 60 Vbeta primers were used for the PCR. Clones were read by immunoSEQ multiplex PCR, and TCRdb kept only the in-frame ones, dropping some. The profile shows about 82,000 clones, 55% to 65% of them singletons. Source material: PBMCs. Every receptor here comes from a woman in her thirties or forties in good health and CMV-seropositive.

The rearrangement uses TRBV14 and TRBJ2-3; 10 bases fit TRBD2. V lost 3 bases to trimming and J lost 7 bases; unmatched junction nucleotides: 7. Germline V gene data show CDR1 as SGHDN and CDR2 as FVKESK. The CDR3 length is 15 residues. CDR3 coding DNA: TGTGCCAGCAGCCATACTAGCGGGGCCACGAATACGCAGTATTTT. Translating it yields CASSHTSGATNTQYF.

The chain has TRBV9 and TRBJ1-5; no clear D gene. Trimming took 1 base from V and 6 from J, leaving 11 bases between them. CDR3 size: 14 residues. CDR1 SGDLS and CDR2 YYNGEE come from the germline V gene. Written as DNA, the CDR3 is TGTGCCAGCAGCGTAAGTGGGGAGGGTCAGCCCCAGCATTTT. Translated, it gives CASSVSGEGQPQHF.

The chain joins TRBV2 to TRBJ2-7, with D possibly being TRBD1 (5 bases). The germline V gene has CDR1 SNHLY and CDR2 FYNNEI. The V gene lost 6 bases and the J gene lost 0 bases, with 12 bases spanning the gap. The CDR3 totals 14 residues. This CDR3 is CASRPRQFSYEQYF. For the CDR3, the DNA is TGTGCCAGCAGGCCCCGACAGTTCTCCTACGAGCAGTACTTC.

This clone came up a few times. The chain uses TRBV19 and TRBJ2-5; a weak D match, TRBD2 (5 bases). CDR3 length equals 13 residues. Germline V lookup: CDR1 LNHDA, CDR2 SQIVND (reference sequence). The V end was cut by 4 bases, the J end by 7 bases, with 13 bases between. CDR3 sequence: CASSKLEAATQYF. In nucleotides, the CDR3 is TGTGCCAGTAGTAAGTTGGAGGCGGCGACCCAGTACTTC.

This sequence joins TRBV5-1 and TRBJ2-2, with TRBD1 identical over 9 bases. Germline loops: CDR1 SGHRS, CDR2 YFSETQ. Unmatched junction bases numbered 4, after V lost 5 bases and J lost 5 bases. The CDR3 spans 14 residues. CDR3 DNA sequence: TGCGCCAGCAGACAGGGGGCGGAGACCGGGGAGCTGTTTTTT. Residues: CASRQGAETGELFF.

The rearrangement uses TRBV19 and TRBJ1-5, with 7 bases lining up with TRBD1. The CDR3 sequence is 13 residues long. The V segment lost 6 bases and the J segment 5 bases; nucleotides outside the gene matches: 4. In germline, CDR1 is LNHDA, CDR2 SQIVND (reference sequence). CDR3: CASSTQGDQPQHF. CDR3 DNA: TGTGCCAGTAGCACCCAGGGGGATCAGCCCCAGCATTTT.

The chain has TRBV7-4 and TRBJ1-5; a possible D gene is TRBD1 (5 bases). V lost 5 bases and J 10 bases, leaving 27 bases between the germline ends. The germline gives CDR1 SGHVT, CDR2 SQSDAQ. The length of the CDR3 is 17 residues. Here the CDR3 reads CASSLPGEGEGILPQHF. Written as DNA, the CDR3 is TGTGCCAGCAGCCTCCCGGGGGAAGGGGAGGGTATTCTCCCCCAGCATTTT.